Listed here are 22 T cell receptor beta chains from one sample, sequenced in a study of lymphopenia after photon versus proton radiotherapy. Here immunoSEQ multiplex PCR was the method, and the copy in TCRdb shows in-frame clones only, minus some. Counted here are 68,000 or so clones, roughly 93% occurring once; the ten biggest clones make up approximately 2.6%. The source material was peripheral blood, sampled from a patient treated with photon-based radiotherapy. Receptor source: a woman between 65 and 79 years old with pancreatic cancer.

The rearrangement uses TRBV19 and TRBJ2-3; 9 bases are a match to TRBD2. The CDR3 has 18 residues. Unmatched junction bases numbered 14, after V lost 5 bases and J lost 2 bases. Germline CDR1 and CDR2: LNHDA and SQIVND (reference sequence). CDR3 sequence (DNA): TGTGCCAGTAGTTTTCGGTGGTTAGCGGGAGCCACCACAGATACGCAGTATTTT. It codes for CASSFRWLAGATTDTQYF.

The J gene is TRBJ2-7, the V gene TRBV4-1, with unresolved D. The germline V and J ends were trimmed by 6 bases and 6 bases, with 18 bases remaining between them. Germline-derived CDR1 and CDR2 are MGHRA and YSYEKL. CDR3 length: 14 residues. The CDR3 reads CASRHSPANGEQYF. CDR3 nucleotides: TGCGCCAGCAGGCACAGTCCCGCGAACGGCGAGCAGTACTTC.

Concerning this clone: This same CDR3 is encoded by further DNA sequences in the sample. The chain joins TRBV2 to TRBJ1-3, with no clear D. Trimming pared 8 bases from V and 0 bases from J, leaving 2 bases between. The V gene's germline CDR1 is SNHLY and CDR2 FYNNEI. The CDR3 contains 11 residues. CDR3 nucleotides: TGTGCCAGCGGCTCTGGAAACACCATATATTTT. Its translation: CASGSGNTIYF. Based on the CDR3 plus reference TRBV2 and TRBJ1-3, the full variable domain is EPEVTQTPSHQVTQMGQEVILRCVPISNHLYFYWYRQILGQKVEFLVSFYNNEISEKSEIFDDQFSVERPDGSNFTLKIRSTKLEDSAMYFCASGSGNTIYFGEGSWLTVV.

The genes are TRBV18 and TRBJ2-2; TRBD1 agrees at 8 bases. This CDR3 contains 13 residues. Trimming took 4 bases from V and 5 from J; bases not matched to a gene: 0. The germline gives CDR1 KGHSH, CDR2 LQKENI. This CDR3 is CASSRTGTGELFF. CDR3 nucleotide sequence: TGTGCCAGCTCACGGACAGGGACCGGGGAGCTGTTTTTT. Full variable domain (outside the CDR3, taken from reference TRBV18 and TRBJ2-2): NAGVMQNPRHLVRRRGQEARLRCSPMKGHSHVYWYRQLPEEGLKFMVYLQKENIIDESGMPKERFSAEFPKEGPSILRIQQVVRGDSAAYFCASSRTGTGELFFGEGSRLTVL.

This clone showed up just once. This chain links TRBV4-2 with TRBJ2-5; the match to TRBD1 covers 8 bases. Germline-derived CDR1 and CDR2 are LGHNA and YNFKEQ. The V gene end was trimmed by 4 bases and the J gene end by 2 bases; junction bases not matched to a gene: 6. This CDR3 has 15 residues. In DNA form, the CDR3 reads TGTGCCAGCAGCCCTTCCGGGACAGGTCAAGAGACCCAGTACTTC. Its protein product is CASSPSGTGQETQYF.

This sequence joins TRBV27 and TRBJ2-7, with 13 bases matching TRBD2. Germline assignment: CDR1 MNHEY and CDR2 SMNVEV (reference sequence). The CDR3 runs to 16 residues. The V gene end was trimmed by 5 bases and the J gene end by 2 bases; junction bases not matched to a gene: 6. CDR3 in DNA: TGTGCCAGCAGTATGAACGGACTAGCGGGAGCCTACGAGCAGTACTTC. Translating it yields CASSMNGLAGAYEQYF.

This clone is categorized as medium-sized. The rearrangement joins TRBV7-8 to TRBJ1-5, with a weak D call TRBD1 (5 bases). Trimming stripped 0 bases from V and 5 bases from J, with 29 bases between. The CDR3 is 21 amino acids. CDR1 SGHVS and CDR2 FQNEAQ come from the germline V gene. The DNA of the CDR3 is TGTGCCAGCAGCTTAGCGGGACGGGGAGCGAGCTTAGGTCTTTCGGATCAGCCCCAGCATTTT. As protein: CASSLAGRGASLGLSDQPQHF.

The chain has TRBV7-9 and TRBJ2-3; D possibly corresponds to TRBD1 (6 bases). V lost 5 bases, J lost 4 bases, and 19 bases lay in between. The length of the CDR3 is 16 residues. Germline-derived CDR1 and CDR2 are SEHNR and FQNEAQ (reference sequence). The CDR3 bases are TGTGCCAGCAGCCCTCGCAGGTTTGGGGGCGCAGATACGCAGTATTTT. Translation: CASSPRRFGGADTQYF.

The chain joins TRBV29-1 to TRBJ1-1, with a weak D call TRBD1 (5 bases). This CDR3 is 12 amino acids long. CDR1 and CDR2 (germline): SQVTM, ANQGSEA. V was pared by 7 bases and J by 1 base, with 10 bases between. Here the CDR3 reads CSGGTSNTEAFF. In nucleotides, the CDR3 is TGCAGCGGGGGGACGTCGAACACTGAAGCTTTCTTT.

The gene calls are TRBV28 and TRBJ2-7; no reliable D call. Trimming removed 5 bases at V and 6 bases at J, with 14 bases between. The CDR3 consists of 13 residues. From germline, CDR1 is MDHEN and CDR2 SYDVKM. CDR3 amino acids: CASSLTWAAEQYF. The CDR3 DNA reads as TGTGCCAGCAGTCTTACTTGGGCTGCCGAGCAGTACTTC. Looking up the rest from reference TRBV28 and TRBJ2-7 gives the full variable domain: DVKVTQSSRYLVKRTGEKVFLECVQDMDHENMFWYRQDPGLGLRLIYFSYDVKMKEKGDIPEGYSVSREKKERFSLILESASTNQTSMYLCASSLTWAAEQYFGPGTRLTVT.

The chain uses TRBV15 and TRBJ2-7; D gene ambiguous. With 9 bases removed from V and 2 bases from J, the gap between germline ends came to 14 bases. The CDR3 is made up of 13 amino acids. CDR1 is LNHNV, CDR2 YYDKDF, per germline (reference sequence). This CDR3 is CATSGGFPYEQYF. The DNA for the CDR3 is TGTGCCACGTCAGGTGGGTTCCCCTACGAGCAGTACTTC.

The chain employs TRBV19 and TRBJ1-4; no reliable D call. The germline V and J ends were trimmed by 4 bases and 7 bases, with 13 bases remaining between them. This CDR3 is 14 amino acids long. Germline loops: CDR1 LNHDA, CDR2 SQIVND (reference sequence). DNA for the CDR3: TGTGCCAGTAGTAGCCGGCGTCCGATTGAAAAACTGTTTTTT. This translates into CASSSRRPIEKLFF.

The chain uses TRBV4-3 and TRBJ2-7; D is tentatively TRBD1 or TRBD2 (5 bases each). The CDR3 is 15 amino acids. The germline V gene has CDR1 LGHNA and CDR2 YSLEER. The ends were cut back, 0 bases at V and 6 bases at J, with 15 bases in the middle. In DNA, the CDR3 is TGCGCCAGCAGCCAAGACCGGGACCCCCGGTTCGAGCAGTACTTC. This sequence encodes CASSQDRDPRFEQYF.

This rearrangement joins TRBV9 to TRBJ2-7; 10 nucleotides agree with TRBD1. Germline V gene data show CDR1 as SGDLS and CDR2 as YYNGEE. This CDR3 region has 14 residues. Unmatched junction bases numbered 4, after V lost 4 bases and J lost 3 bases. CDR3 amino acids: CASSNRDRGYEQYF. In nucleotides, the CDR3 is TGTGCCAGCAGCAACCGGGACAGGGGCTACGAGCAGTACTTC.

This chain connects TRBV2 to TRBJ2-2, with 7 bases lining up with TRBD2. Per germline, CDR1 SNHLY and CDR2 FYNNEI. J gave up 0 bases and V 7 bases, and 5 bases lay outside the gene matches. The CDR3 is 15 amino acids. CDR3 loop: CASIREASNTGELFF. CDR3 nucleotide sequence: TGTGCCAGCATTCGGGAGGCTTCGAACACCGGGGAGCTGTTTTTT.

The CDR3 region is CASSLAVQTRTFKQFF. The CDR3 DNA sequence: TGTGCCAGCAGCTTAGCAGTACAGACTAGAACTTTCAAGCAGTTCTTC. The V and J genes are TRBV7-2 and TRBJ2-1, with D perhaps TRBD2 (6 bases). Trimming removed 0 bases at V and 11 bases at J, with 20 bases between. The length of the CDR3 is 16 residues. Germline V gene lookup returns CDR1 SGHTA and CDR2 FQGNSA.

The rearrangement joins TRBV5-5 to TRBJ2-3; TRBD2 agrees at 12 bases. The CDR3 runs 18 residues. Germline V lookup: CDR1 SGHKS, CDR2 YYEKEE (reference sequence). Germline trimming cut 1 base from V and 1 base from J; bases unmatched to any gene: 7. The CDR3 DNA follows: TGTGCCAGCAGCTTGCGACTAGCGGGAGTAAAGGGCACAGATACGCAGTATTTT. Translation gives CASSLRLAGVKGTDTQYF.

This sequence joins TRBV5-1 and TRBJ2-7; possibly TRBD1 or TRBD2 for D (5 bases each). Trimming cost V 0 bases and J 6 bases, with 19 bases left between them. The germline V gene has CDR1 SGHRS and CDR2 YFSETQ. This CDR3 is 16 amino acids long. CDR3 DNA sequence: TGCGCCAGCAGCTTGGACGGGCCGGGACGCTTCGCCGAGCAGTACTTC. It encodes CASSLDGPGRFAEQYF.

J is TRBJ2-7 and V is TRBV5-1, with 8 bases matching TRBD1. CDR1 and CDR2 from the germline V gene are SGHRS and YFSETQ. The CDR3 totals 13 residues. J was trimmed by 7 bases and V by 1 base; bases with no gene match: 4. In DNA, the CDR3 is TGCGCCAGCAGCTTGCAAGACAGGGGTGAGCAGTACTTC. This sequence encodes CASSLQDRGEQYF. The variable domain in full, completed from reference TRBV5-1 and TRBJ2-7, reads KAGVTQTPRYLIKTRGQQVTLSCSPISGHRSVSWYQQTPGQGLQFLFEYFSETQRNKGNFPGRFSGRQFSNSRSEMNVSTLELGDSALYLCASSLQDRGEQYFGPGTRLTVT.

The CDR3 DNA follows: TGTGCCAGCAGTTTTCGGGGCAGGGGGGTTAACTATGGCTACACCTTC. Protein sequence: CASSFRGRGVNYGYTF. This chain connects TRBV28 to TRBJ1-2; 7 bases fit TRBD1. The CDR3 is 16 amino acids. J gave up 1 base and V 3 bases, and 8 bases lay outside the gene matches. The germline V gene encodes CDR1 MDHEN and CDR2 SYDVKM.

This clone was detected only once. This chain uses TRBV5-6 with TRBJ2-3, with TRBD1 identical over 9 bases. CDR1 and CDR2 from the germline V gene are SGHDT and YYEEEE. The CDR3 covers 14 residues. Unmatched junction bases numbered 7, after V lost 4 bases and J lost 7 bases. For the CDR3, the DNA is TGTGCCAGCAGCACAGGACAGGGGAAATATACGCAGTATTTT. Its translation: CASSTGQGKYTQYF.

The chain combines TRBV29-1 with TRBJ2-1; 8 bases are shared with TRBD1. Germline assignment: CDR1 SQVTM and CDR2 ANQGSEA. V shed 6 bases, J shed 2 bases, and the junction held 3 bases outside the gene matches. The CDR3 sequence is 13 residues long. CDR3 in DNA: TGCAGCGTCGCACAGGGGGCCTACAATGAGCAGTTCTTC. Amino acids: CSVAQGAYNEQFF.